This T cell receptor beta chain comes out of a study of regulatory T cells in long-lasting Graves disease. V shed 4 bases, J shed 5 bases, and the junction held 8 bases outside the gene matches. In germline, CDR1 is SGHRS, CDR2 YFSETQ. The CDR3 runs 14 residues. Arm-PCR of CDR3 regions and iRepertoire HTBI primers were used to build TCR beta libraries. Each CDR3 protein is one row after TCRdb ran MiXCR on the multiplex PCR reads. The table shows 350,000 to 500,000 distinct CDR3 sequences, with 12% to 15% occurring only once. Findings of the study overall: Accuracy might have suffered from few samples.

Time point described: newly diagnosed GD, antithyroid drugs for less than 3 months. Extracted RNA from PBMCs served as the source of the TCR library. The authors diagnosed Graves' disease using American Thyroid Association guidelines. This clonotype was seen many times. The antigen is not known. These records were also assigned to another study, of T cells in Graves' hyperthyroidism and ophthalmopathy. That report notes: With a duration under 2 months, the hyperthyroidism was newly diagnosed in patients aged 18 to 65.

This sequence originates from a woman aged 45-60 years with Graves disease. Sample: peripheral blood mononuclear cells (PBMCs), taken at new diagnosis, from a patient treated with antithyroid drugs. The J gene is TRBJ2-5, the V gene TRBV5-1, with 7 bases fitting TRBD1. CDR3 nucleotide sequence: TGCGCCAGCAGCCGCGACAGGGTTGTGGAGACCCAGTACTTC. Encoded protein: CASSRDRVVETQYF.